A selection of T cell receptor beta chains follows, all from one sample in a study of blood T cells in healthy people across ages. Via MiXCR, TCRdb re-called the 5' RACE reads, giving one row per CDR3 protein. Of 2 million or so distinct CDR3 sequences in the sample, 49% are singletons; the top ten hold around 2.1%. Sequencing was carried out using blood. Source of these receptors: a woman aged 40-49 years in good health. Both conserved end residues are part of each CDR3. The D gene is left open where the match is weak. Not every row has a clone size; where given, it reads once, few, many or a size class.

V gene: TRBV10-3
clone size: few
D gene: .
J gene: TRBJ2-7
CDR3 protein: CAIAGYEQYF
CDR3 DNA: TGTGCCATCGCGGGCTACGAGCAGTACTTC

V gene: TRBV9
clone size: .
D gene: .
J gene: TRBJ1-6
CDR3 protein: CASSVEQAGNSPLHF
CDR3 DNA: TGTGCCAGCAGCGTAGAACAGGCTGGAAATTCACCCCTCCACTTT

V gene: TRBV27
clone size: .
D gene: TRBD1
J gene: TRBJ1-5
CDR3 protein: CASRNTGVRNQPQHF
CDR3 DNA: TGTGCCAGCAGGAACACAGGGGTGCGGAATCAGCCCCAGCATTTT

V gene: TRBV29-1
clone size: .
D gene: TRBD1
J gene: TRBJ2-6
CDR3 protein: CSVEVDREASGVNVLTF
CDR3 DNA: TGCAGCGTTGAAGTCGACAGGGAAGCCTCCGGGGTCAACGTCCTGACTTTC

V gene: TRBV20-1
clone size: .
D gene: .
J gene: TRBJ2-1
CDR3 protein: CSARDDSIEQFF
CDR3 DNA: TGCAGTGCTAGGGACGACAGTATTGAGCAGTTCTTC

V gene: TRBV5-4
clone size: .
D gene: TRBD1
J gene: TRBJ2-1
CDR3 protein: CASSAETGWDEQFF
CDR3 DNA: TGTGCCAGCAGCGCCGAGACAGGGTGGGATGAGCAGTTCTTC

V gene: TRBV6-5
clone size: .
D gene: TRBD1
J gene: TRBJ2-3
CDR3 protein: CASRPQRQGPTDTQYF
CDR3 DNA: TGTGCCAGCAGACCCCAGAGACAGGGTCCCACAGATACGCAGTATTTT

V gene: TRBV7-2
clone size: few
D gene: .
J gene: TRBJ2-5
CDR3 protein: CASRAGWKETQYF
CDR3 DNA: TGTGCCAGCCGGGCAGGGTGGAAAGAGACCCAGTACTTC

V gene: TRBV29-1
clone size: once
D gene: TRBD2
J gene: TRBJ2-3
CDR3 protein: CSVRGVLTGTQYF
CDR3 DNA: TGCAGCGTACGGGGGGTTCTTACAGGTACGCAGTATTTT

V gene: TRBV6-2/TRBV6-3
clone size: .
D gene: TRBD2
J gene: TRBJ2-3
CDR3 protein: CASSYSRTSGGMTDTQYF
CDR3 DNA: TGTGCCAGCAGTTACTCGAGGACTAGCGGGGGGATGACAGATACGCAGTATTTT

V gene: TRBV6-4
clone size: once
D gene: TRBD1
J gene: TRBJ2-1
CDR3 protein: CASSERTGVGQFF
CDR3 DNA: TGTGCCAGCAGTGAGCGGACAGGGGTAGGGCAGTTCTTC

V gene: TRBV5-1
clone size: few
D gene: .
J gene: TRBJ1-2
CDR3 protein: CASSDSGGDYGYTF
CDR3 DNA: TGCGCCAGCAGCGACTCCGGGGGCGACTATGGCTACACCTTC

V gene: TRBV6-1
clone size: .
D gene: .
J gene: TRBJ2-7
CDR3 protein: CACLKTEGDYEQYF
CDR3 DNA: TGTGCCTGCCTCAAGACAGAAGGAGACTACGAGCAGTACTTC

V gene: TRBV5-4
clone size: .
D gene: .
J gene: TRBJ2-6
CDR3 protein: CASQDSWANVLTF
CDR3 DNA: TGTGCCAGCCAGGACTCCTGGGCCAACGTCCTGACTTTC

V gene: TRBV14
clone size: .
D gene: .
J gene: TRBJ2-6
CDR3 protein: CASRAHSSGANVLTF
CDR3 DNA: TGTGCCAGCAGGGCACACAGCTCTGGGGCCAACGTCCTGACTTTC

V gene: TRBV4-3
clone size: few
D gene: .
J gene: TRBJ2-5
CDR3 protein: CASSQDWQSQETQYF
CDR3 DNA: TGCGCCAGCAGCCAAGACTGGCAGTCTCAAGAGACCCAGTACTTC

V gene: TRBV9
clone size: few
D gene: .
J gene: TRBJ2-5
CDR3 protein: CASSRGTLTGRETQYF
CDR3 DNA: TGTGCCAGCAGCAGAGGGACGCTAACGGGAAGAGAGACCCAGTACTTC

V gene: TRBV4-3
clone size: few
D gene: .
J gene: TRBJ1-2
CDR3 protein: CASSLYGQREGLGYTF
CDR3 DNA: TGCGCCAGCAGCCTATACGGACAGCGAGAAGGTTTGGGCTACACCTTC

V gene: TRBV27
clone size: .
D gene: TRBD1
J gene: TRBJ1-4
CDR3 protein: CASSRRQGTSEKLFF
CDR3 DNA: TGTGCCAGCAGCCGCCGACAGGGGACTAGTGAAAAACTGTTTTTT

V gene: TRBV6-5
clone size: .
D gene: .
J gene: TRBJ1-4
CDR3 protein: CASRSGRLEKLFF
CDR3 DNA: TGTGCCAGCAGATCGGGACGGCTTGAAAAACTGTTTTTT

V gene: TRBV20-1
clone size: .
D gene: .
J gene: TRBJ1-4
CDR3 protein: CSARDRRGLGEKLFF
CDR3 DNA: TGCAGTGCTAGAGATCGTCGCGGTCTGGGAGAAAAACTGTTTTTT

V gene: TRBV5-4
clone size: .
D gene: .
J gene: TRBJ2-3
CDR3 protein: CASSRKDVGGDTQYF
CDR3 DNA: TGTGCCAGCAGCCGCAAGGACGTCGGTGGAGATACGCAGTATTTT

V gene: TRBV25-1
clone size: few
D gene: TRBD2
J gene: TRBJ2-7
CDR3 protein: CASSEGLGLAGGTTYEQYF
CDR3 DNA: TGTGCCAGCAGTGAAGGGTTGGGACTAGCGGGGGGAACCACCTACGAGCAGTACTTC

V gene: TRBV28
clone size: .
D gene: .
J gene: TRBJ2-4
CDR3 protein: CASSSYSPNSGKNIQYF
CDR3 DNA: TGTGCCAGCAGTTCTTACTCTCCCAATTCGGGCAAAAACATTCAGTACTTC

V gene: TRBV27
clone size: .
D gene: TRBD1
J gene: TRBJ2-7
CDR3 protein: CASSIPGQDYEQYF
CDR3 DNA: TGTGCCAGCAGTATACCGGGACAGGACTACGAGCAGTACTTC

V gene: TRBV7-2
clone size: .
D gene: .
J gene: TRBJ2-5
CDR3 protein: CASSQLVRETQYF
CDR3 DNA: TGTGCCAGCAGCCAACTGGTTCGGGAGACCCAGTACTTC

V gene: TRBV13
clone size: few
D gene: TRBD1
J gene: TRBJ2-7
CDR3 protein: CASSPLGTGGSEQYF
CDR3 DNA: TGTGCCAGCAGCCCTCTAGGGACAGGGGGATCCGAGCAGTACTTC

V gene: TRBV9
clone size: .
D gene: .
J gene: TRBJ2-4
CDR3 protein: CASSVGAGQENIQYF
CDR3 DNA: TGTGCCAGCAGCGTAGGAGCGGGACAGGAAAACATTCAGTACTTC

V gene: TRBV29-1
clone size: many
D gene: .
J gene: TRBJ2-7
CDR3 protein: CSVEEGGGSYEQYF
CDR3 DNA: TGCAGCGTTGAAGAGGGAGGCGGCTCCTACGAGCAGTACTTC

V gene: TRBV6-1
clone size: .
D gene: .
J gene: TRBJ2-7
CDR3 protein: CASSAATVTYEQYF
CDR3 DNA: TGTGCCAGCAGTGCTGCGACAGTTACCTACGAGCAGTACTTC

V gene: TRBV12-3/TRBV12-4
clone size: few
D gene: .
J gene: TRBJ2-1
CDR3 protein: CASSLREYNEQFF
CDR3 DNA: TGTGCCAGCAGTTTAAGGGAGTACAATGAGCAGTTCTTC

V gene: TRBV6-6
clone size: .
D gene: TRBD1
J gene: TRBJ1-2
CDR3 protein: CASGDSTGFGYTF
CDR3 DNA: TGTGCCAGCGGTGACTCGACAGGGTTTGGCTACACCTTC

V gene: TRBV3-1
clone size: .
D gene: TRBD1
J gene: TRBJ2-1
CDR3 protein: CASSQNRDRGVQFF
CDR3 DNA: TGTGCCAGCAGCCAAAATAGGGACAGGGGGGTGCAGTTCTTC

V gene: TRBV2
clone size: .
D gene: TRBD2
J gene: TRBJ2-3
CDR3 protein: CASRVDIASGGTQYF
CDR3 DNA: TGTGCCAGCAGGGTGGACATTGCATCGGGGGGTACGCAGTATTTT

V gene: TRBV6-5
clone size: .
D gene: TRBD1
J gene: TRBJ1-6
CDR3 protein: CASCQGDTYNSPLHF
CDR3 DNA: TGTGCCAGCTGCCAGGGGGACACTTATAATTCACCCCTCCACTTT

V gene: TRBV7-9
clone size: .
D gene: .
J gene: TRBJ2-7
CDR3 protein: CASSFTTGFSYEQYF
CDR3 DNA: TGTGCCAGCAGCTTTACAACGGGGTTCTCCTACGAGCAGTACTTC

V gene: TRBV12-3/TRBV12-4
clone size: .
D gene: TRBD1
J gene: TRBJ2-5
CDR3 protein: CASSPPGQLKTQYF
CDR3 DNA: TGTGCCAGCAGTCCCCCGGGACAGCTAAAGACCCAGTACTTC

V gene: TRBV7-9
clone size: .
D gene: .
J gene: TRBJ2-7
CDR3 protein: CASSQGPGTRTYEQYF
CDR3 DNA: TGTGCCAGCAGCCAGGGCCCCGGGACGCGGACCTACGAGCAGTACTTC

V gene: TRBV18
clone size: .
D gene: TRBD1
J gene: TRBJ2-1
CDR3 protein: CASSSTPGTGSYNEQFF
CDR3 DNA: TGTGCCAGCTCATCGACTCCCGGGACAGGATCGTACAATGAGCAGTTCTTC

V gene: TRBV9
clone size: .
D gene: TRBD2
J gene: TRBJ2-1
CDR3 protein: CASSARAGTYNEQFF
CDR3 DNA: TGTGCCAGCAGCGCGCGAGCGGGGACCTACAATGAGCAGTTCTTC

V gene: TRBV6-1
clone size: .
D gene: TRBD2
J gene: TRBJ2-1
CDR3 protein: CASNTGTSGGNEQFF
CDR3 DNA: TGTGCCAGCAACACCGGGACTAGCGGGGGCAATGAGCAGTTCTTC

V gene: TRBV7-8
clone size: few
D gene: TRBD1
J gene: TRBJ2-1
CDR3 protein: CASSLGQQGGNEQFF
CDR3 DNA: TGTGCCAGCAGCTTAGGCCAACAGGGGGGCAATGAGCAGTTCTTC

V gene: TRBV4-1
clone size: .
D gene: .
J gene: TRBJ2-1
CDR3 protein: CASSQVQRTNNEQFF
CDR3 DNA: TGCGCCAGCAGCCAAGTACAGCGGACCAACAATGAGCAGTTCTTC

V gene: TRBV7-2
clone size: .
D gene: .
J gene: TRBJ2-3
CDR3 protein: CASSFRGGQSTDTQYF
CDR3 DNA: TGTGCCAGCAGCTTCAGGGGGGGACAGTCCACAGATACGCAGTATTTT

V gene: TRBV10-3
clone size: few
D gene: .
J gene: TRBJ2-7
CDR3 protein: CAISESILGTGSYEQYF
CDR3 DNA: TGTGCCATCAGTGAGTCGATTCTGGGGACGGGCTCCTACGAGCAGTACTTC

V gene: TRBV2
clone size: .
D gene: .
J gene: TRBJ2-5
CDR3 protein: CASSEVGGTQETQYF
CDR3 DNA: TGTGCCAGCAGTGAAGTTGGCGGCACACAAGAGACCCAGTACTTC

V gene: TRBV5-1
clone size: .
D gene: TRBD1
J gene: TRBJ2-7
CDR3 protein: CASSLDGTGIYEQYF
CDR3 DNA: TGCGCCAGCAGCTTGGACGGGACAGGGATCTACGAGCAGTACTTC

V gene: TRBV29-1
clone size: .
D gene: .
J gene: TRBJ2-5
CDR3 protein: CSAEIIQETQYF
CDR3 DNA: TGCAGCGCGGAGATAATACAAGAGACCCAGTACTTC

V gene: TRBV7-2
clone size: .
D gene: .
J gene: TRBJ1-6
CDR3 protein: CASSLGDRWHSPLHF
CDR3 DNA: TGTGCCAGCAGCTTAGGGGACCGGTGGCATTCACCCCTCCACTTT

V gene: TRBV6-2/TRBV6-3
clone size: .
D gene: .
J gene: TRBJ2-5
CDR3 protein: CASSYTGPRETQYF
CDR3 DNA: TGTGCCAGCAGTTACACGGGACCTCGAGAGACCCAGTACTTC

V gene: TRBV12-3/TRBV12-4
clone size: .
D gene: TRBD1
J gene: TRBJ1-1
CDR3 protein: CASSDTGGNTEAFF
CDR3 DNA: TGTGCCAGCAGTGATACAGGGGGCAACACTGAAGCTTTCTTT

V gene: TRBV6-2/TRBV6-3
clone size: few
D gene: .
J gene: TRBJ2-3
CDR3 protein: CASSSPDRDTQYF
CDR3 DNA: TGTGCCAGCAGTTCCCCCGACAGAGATACGCAGTATTTT

V gene: TRBV20-1
clone size: .
D gene: TRBD2
J gene: TRBJ2-3
CDR3 protein: CSAPPGLELTPYF
CDR3 DNA: TGCAGTGCTCCTCCCGGACTAGAATTAACCCCGTATTTT

V gene: TRBV12-3/TRBV12-4
clone size: few
D gene: TRBD1
J gene: TRBJ1-2
CDR3 protein: CASSLATGGVYGYTF
CDR3 DNA: TGTGCCAGCAGTTTAGCGACAGGGGGCGTCTATGGCTACACCTTC